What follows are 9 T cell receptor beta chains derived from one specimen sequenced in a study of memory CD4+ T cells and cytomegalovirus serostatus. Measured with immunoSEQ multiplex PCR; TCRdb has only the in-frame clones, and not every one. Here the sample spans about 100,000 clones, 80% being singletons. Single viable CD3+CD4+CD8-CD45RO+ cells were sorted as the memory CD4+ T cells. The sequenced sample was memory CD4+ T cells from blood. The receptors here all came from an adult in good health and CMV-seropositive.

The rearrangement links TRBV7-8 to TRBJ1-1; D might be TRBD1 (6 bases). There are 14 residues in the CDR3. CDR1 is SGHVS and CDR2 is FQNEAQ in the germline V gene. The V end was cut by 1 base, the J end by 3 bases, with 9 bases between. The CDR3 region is CASSLGTVHTEAFF. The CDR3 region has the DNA TGTGCCAGCAGCTTAGGGACAGTTCACACTGAAGCTTTCTTT.

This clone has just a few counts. CDR3 sequence (DNA): TGTGCCAGTAGTATTGGGGCCCTGAACACCGGGGAGCTGTTTTTT. This encodes CASSIGALNTGELFF. This rearrangement joins TRBV19 to TRBJ2-2, with a tentative D call TRBD1 (5 bases). The CDR3 is 15 residues long. The V gene lost 3 bases and the J gene lost 1 base, with 9 bases spanning the gap. Germline CDR1 LNHDA, CDR2 SQIVND (reference sequence).

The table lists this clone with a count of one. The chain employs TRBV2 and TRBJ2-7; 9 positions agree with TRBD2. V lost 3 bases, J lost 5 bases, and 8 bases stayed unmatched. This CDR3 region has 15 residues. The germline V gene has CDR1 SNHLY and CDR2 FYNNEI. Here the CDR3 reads CASSELAGRIDEQYF. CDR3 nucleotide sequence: TGTGCCAGCAGTGAGCTAGCGGGACGAATCGACGAGCAGTACTTC.

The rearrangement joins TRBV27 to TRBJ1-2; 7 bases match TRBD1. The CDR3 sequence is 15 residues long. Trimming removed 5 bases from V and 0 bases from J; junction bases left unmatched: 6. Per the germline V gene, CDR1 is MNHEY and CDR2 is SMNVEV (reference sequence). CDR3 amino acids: CASSEVGTANYGYTF. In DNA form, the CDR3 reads TGTGCCAGCAGTGAGGTAGGGACAGCTAACTATGGCTACACCTTC.

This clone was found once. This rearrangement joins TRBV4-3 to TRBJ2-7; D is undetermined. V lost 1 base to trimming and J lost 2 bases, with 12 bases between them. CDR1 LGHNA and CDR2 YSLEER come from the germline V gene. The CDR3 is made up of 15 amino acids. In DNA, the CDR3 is TGCGCCAGCAGCCAAGTGGTTGCGGCAGCCTACGAGCAGTACTTC. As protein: CASSQVVAAAYEQYF.

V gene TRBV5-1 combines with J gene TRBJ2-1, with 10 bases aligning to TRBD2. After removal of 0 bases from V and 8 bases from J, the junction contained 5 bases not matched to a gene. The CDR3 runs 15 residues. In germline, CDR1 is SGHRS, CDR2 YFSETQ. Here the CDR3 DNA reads TGCGCCAGCAGCTTGGGAGCGGGAGGGCGGGATGAGCAGTTCTTC. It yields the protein CASSLGAGGRDEQFF.

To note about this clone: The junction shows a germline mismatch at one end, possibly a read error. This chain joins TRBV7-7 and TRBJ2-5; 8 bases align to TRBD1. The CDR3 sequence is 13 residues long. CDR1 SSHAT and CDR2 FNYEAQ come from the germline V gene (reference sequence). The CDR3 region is CASSLDRGETQYF. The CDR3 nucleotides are TGTGCTAGCAGCTTAGACAGGGGAGAGACCCAGTACTTC.

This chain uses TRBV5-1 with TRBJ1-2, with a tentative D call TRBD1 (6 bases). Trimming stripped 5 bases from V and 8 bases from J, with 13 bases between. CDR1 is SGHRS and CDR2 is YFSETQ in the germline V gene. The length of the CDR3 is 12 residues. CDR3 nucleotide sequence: TGCGCCAGCAGTGCAGGGGCCGGGGGCTACACCTTC. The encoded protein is CASSAGAGGYTF.

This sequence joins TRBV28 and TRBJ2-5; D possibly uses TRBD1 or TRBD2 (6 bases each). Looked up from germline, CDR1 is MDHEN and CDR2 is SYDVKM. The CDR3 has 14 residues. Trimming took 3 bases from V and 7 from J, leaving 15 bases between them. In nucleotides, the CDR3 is TGTGCCAGCAGTTTGGGGGGCACGGATGGGACCCAGTACTTC. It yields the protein CASSLGGTDGTQYF.